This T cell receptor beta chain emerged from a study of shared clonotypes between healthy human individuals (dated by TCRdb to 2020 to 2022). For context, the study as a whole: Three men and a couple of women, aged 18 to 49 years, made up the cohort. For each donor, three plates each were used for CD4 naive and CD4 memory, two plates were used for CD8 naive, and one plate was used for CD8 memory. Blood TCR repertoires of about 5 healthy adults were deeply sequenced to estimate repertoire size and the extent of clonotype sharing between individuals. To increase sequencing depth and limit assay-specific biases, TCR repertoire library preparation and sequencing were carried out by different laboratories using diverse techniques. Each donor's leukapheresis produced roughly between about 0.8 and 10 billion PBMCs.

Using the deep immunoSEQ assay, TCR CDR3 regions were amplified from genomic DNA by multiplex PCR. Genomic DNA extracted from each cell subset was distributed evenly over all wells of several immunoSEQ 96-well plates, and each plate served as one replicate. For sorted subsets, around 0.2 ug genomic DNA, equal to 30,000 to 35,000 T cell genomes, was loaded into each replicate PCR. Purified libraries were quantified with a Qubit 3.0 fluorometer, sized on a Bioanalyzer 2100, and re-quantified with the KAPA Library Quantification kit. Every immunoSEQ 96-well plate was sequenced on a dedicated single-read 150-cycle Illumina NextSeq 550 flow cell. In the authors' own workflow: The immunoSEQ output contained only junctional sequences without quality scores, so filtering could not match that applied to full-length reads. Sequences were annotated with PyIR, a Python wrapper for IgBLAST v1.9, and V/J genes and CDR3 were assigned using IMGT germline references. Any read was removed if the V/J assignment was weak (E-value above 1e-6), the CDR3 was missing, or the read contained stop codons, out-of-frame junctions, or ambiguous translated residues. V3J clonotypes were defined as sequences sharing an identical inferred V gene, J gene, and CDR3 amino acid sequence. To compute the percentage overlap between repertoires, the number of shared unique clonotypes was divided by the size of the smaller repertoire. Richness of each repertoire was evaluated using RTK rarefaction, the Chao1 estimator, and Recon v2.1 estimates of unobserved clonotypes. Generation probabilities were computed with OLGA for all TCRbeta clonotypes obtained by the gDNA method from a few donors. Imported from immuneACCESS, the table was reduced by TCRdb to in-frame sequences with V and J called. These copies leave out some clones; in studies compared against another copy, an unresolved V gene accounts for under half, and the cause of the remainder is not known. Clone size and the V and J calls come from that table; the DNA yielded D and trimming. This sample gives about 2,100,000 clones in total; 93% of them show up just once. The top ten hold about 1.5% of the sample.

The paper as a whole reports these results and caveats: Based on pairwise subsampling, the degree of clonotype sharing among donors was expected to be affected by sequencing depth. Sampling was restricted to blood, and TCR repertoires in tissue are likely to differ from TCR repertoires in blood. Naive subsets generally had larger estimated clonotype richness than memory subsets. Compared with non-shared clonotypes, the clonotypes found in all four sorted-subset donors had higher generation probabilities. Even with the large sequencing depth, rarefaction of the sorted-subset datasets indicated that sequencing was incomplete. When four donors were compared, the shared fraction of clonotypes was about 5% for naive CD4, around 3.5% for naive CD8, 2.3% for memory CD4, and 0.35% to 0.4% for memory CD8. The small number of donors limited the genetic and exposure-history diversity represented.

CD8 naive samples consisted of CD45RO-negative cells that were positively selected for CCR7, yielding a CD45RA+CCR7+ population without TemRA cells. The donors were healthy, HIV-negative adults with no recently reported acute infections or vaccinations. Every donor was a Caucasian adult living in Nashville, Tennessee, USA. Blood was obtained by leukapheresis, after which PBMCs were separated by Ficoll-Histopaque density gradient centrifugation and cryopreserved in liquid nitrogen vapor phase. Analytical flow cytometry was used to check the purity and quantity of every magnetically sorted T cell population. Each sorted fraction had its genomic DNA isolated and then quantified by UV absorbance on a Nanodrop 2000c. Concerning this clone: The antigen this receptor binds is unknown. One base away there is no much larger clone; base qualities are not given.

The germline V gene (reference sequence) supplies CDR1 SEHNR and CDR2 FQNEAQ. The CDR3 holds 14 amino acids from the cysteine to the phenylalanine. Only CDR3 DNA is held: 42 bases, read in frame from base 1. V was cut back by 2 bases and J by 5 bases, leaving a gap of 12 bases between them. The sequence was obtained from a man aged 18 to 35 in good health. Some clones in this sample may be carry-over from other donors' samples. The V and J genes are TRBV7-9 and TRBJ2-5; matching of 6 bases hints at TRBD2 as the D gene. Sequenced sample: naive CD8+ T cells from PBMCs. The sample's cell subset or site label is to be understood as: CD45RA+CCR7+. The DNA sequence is TGTGCCAGCAGCTTACGGGTCCGGGAGGAGACCCAGTACTTC. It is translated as CASSLRVREETQYF.